A single sample gave rise to the 10 T cell receptor beta chains below, sequenced in a study of identical twins. TCRdb ran MiXCR on the 5' RACE reads and lists one entry per CDR3 protein. This sample has 700,000 or so distinct CDR3 sequences, with approximately 21% found just once. The same data also went into a second study, on T cells expressing NK-cell markers.

Material: PBMCs. The receptors derive from a woman aged 18 to 35 in good health.

This sequence joins TRBV5-1 and TRBJ2-3; no definite D call. Trimming shortened V by 8 bases and J by 1 base, and 14 bases separated the two germline ends. Per the germline V gene, CDR1 is SGHRS and CDR2 is YFSETQ. The CDR3 loop spans 14 amino acids. The CDR3 DNA reads as TGCGCCAGTACACCTCGGGCAGGCACAGATACGCAGTATTTT. Translated, it gives CASTPRAGTDTQYF.

The sample holds a few counts of this clonotype. The genes are TRBV20-1 and TRBJ2-4; 12 bases agree with TRBD2. The V and J ends lost 4 bases and 9 bases, in that order; junction bases with no gene match: 4. Looked up from germline, CDR1 is DFQATT and CDR2 is SNEGSKA (reference sequence). The CDR3 is made up of 13 amino acids. CDR3: CSAMVTSGGIQYF. In DNA, the CDR3 is TGCAGTGCTATGGTGACTAGCGGGGGCATTCAGTACTTC.

The chain is built from TRBV20-1 and TRBJ1-5; D is undetermined. The CDR3 sequence is 12 residues long. Germline V lookup: CDR1 DFQATT, CDR2 SNEGSKA (reference sequence). V dropped 2 bases and J dropped 6 bases, with 8 bases sitting between them. The CDR3 spells CSARQPGQPQHF. The CDR3 DNA reads as TGCAGTGCTAGACAACCGGGTCAGCCCCAGCATTTT.

A few counts support this clonotype. The chain carries TRBV11-2 and TRBJ2-2; D is possibly TRBD1 (5 bases). The CDR3 spans 18 residues. Germline CDR1 SGHAT, CDR2 FQNNGV. Trimming stripped 2 bases from V and 2 bases from J, with 18 bases between. The CDR3 sequence: CASSLPPGLFENTGELFF. The CDR3 DNA reads as TGTGCCAGCAGCTTACCCCCAGGGCTTTTCGAAAACACCGGGGAGCTGTTTTTT.

The chain recombines TRBV20-1 with TRBJ2-1; D might be TRBD2 (6 bases). Per the germline V gene, CDR1 is DFQATT and CDR2 is SNEGSKA (reference sequence). V was cut by 3 bases and J by 9 bases, with 18 bases left in between. CDR3 length: 14 residues. The DNA for the CDR3 is TGCAGTGCTAGGGTAGCGGCCTCTGAGGGTGAGCAGTTCTTC. Amino acid sequence: CSARVAASEGEQFF.

This clonotype turned up a few times. The chain is built from TRBV6-5 and TRBJ2-7; 11 bases are shared with TRBD2. Looked up from germline, CDR1 is MNHEY and CDR2 is SVGAGI. With 2 bases clipped from V and 7 bases from J, the junction kept 7 bases outside the gene matches. The CDR3 covers 15 residues. The CDR3 is CASSYGVAGGKEQYF. CDR3 DNA sequence: TGTGCCAGCAGTTACGGGGTAGCGGGAGGGAAAGAGCAGTACTTC.

The sample holds a few counts of this clonotype. The chain is built from TRBV6-1 and TRBJ2-7; the match to TRBD2 covers 9 bases. CDR3 length: 12 amino acids. Trimming cost V 4 bases and J 10 bases; bases outside gene matches: 5. The germline gives CDR1 MNHNS, CDR2 SASEGT. This CDR3 reads CASSGWREGQYF. As DNA, the CDR3 is TGTGCCAGCAGTGGATGGCGGGAGGGCCAGTACTTC.

This clonotype showed up many times. The chain is built from TRBV4-3 and TRBJ2-7; possible D gene TRBD1, 6 bases. V lost 6 bases and J 2 bases, leaving 11 bases between the germline ends. CDR3 length: 13 amino acids. Germline V lookup: CDR1 LGHNA, CDR2 YSLEER. DNA of the CDR3: TGCGCCAGCAGGAACAGGGATCCCTACGAGCAGTACTTC. Translating it yields CASRNRDPYEQYF.

This clonotype has a count of ten or more. The chain carries TRBV6-1 and TRBJ1-1, with no clear D. The CDR3 sequence is 14 residues long. V shed 7 bases and J shed 1 base, with 13 bases lying between them. Germline-derived CDR1 and CDR2 are MNHNS and SASEGT. The CDR3 region has the DNA TGTGCCAGCACCCATCCCTCAGGGAACACTGAAGCTTTCTTT. Residues: CASTHPSGNTEAFF.

Only a few counts were recorded for this clonotype. The chain joins TRBV20-1 to TRBJ2-5; D is ambiguous. Germline V gene data show CDR1 as DFQATT and CDR2 as SNEGSKA (reference sequence). The V gene lost 6 bases and the J gene lost 1 base, with 12 bases spanning the gap. The CDR3 totals 13 residues. For the CDR3, the DNA is TGCAGTGCCGGCACCACGGCCCAAGAGACCCAGTACTTC. This codes for CSAGTTAQETQYF.